This T cell receptor beta chain was obtained from a study of blood T cell repertoires in COVID-19. In the study overall: COVID-19 samples collected from the United States, Italy and Spain covered acute and convalescent phases. PBMCs, B-cell-depleted T cells, or T cells were the source of the cDNA or gDNA that made up the material.

Here immunoSEQ multiplex PCR was the method, and the copy in TCRdb shows in-frame clones only, minus some. The table records just over 250,000 clones, about 91% of them present only once. Enrollment of patients from Seattle took place during active infection, with longitudinal follow-up. The V gene's germline CDR1 is MNHNY and CDR2 SVGAGI (reference sequence). The germline V and J ends were trimmed by 5 bases and 5 bases, with 10 bases remaining between them. The CDR3 is 13 residues long. The chain joins TRBV6-6 to TRBJ2-1; D not resolved. The sequence was obtained from a person between 18 and 30 years old with COVID-19, enrolled during active disease. Input material: peripheral blood. This CDR3 reads CASSVELNNEQFF. The CDR3 DNA reads TGTGCCAGCAGTGTGGAGCTTAACAATGAGCAGTTCTTC.